One and the same sample provided the 3 T cell receptor beta chains below, sequenced in a study of CD8+ T cells in alopecia areata. The treatment here: oral pan-JAK inhibitor, 5-10 mg twice daily. Isolated RNA was reverse transcribed into cDNA used as the sequencing template. Measured with immunoSEQ multiplex PCR; TCRdb has only the in-frame clones, and not every one. The sample contains some 170,000 clones, about 54% of which appear only once. The material was CD4+ T cells sorted from blood, obtained at week 56, from a patient treated with tofacitinib. These receptors were collected from a human donor with alopecia areata.

The chain uses TRBV19 and TRBJ2-2; D unclear. Germline-derived CDR1 and CDR2 are LNHDA and SQIVND (reference sequence). The length of the CDR3 is 12 residues. V was shortened by 2 bases and J by 6 bases, with 4 bases between the two germline ends. This CDR3 is CASSIPAGELFF. CDR3 nucleotides: TGTGCCAGTAGTATACCCGCCGGGGAGCTGTTTTTT.

V is TRBV30 and J is TRBJ1-2; D call uncertain. This CDR3 has 10 residues. From germline, CDR1 is GTSNPN and CDR2 SVGIG (reference sequence). In DNA, the CDR3 is TGTACCCTGGAGAACTATGGCTACACCTTC. Translation: CTLENYGYTF.

The CDR3 nucleotides are TGCGCCAGCGGACAGACCTTCTCCTACAATGAGCAGTTCTTC. Translated, it gives CASGQTFSYNEQFF. This chain uses TRBV4-1 with TRBJ2-1, with D tentatively TRBD1 (6 bases). Per the germline V gene, CDR1 is MGHRA and CDR2 is YSYEKL. Trimming removed 8 bases from V and 0 bases from J, with 11 bases in between. CDR3 length: 14 amino acids.